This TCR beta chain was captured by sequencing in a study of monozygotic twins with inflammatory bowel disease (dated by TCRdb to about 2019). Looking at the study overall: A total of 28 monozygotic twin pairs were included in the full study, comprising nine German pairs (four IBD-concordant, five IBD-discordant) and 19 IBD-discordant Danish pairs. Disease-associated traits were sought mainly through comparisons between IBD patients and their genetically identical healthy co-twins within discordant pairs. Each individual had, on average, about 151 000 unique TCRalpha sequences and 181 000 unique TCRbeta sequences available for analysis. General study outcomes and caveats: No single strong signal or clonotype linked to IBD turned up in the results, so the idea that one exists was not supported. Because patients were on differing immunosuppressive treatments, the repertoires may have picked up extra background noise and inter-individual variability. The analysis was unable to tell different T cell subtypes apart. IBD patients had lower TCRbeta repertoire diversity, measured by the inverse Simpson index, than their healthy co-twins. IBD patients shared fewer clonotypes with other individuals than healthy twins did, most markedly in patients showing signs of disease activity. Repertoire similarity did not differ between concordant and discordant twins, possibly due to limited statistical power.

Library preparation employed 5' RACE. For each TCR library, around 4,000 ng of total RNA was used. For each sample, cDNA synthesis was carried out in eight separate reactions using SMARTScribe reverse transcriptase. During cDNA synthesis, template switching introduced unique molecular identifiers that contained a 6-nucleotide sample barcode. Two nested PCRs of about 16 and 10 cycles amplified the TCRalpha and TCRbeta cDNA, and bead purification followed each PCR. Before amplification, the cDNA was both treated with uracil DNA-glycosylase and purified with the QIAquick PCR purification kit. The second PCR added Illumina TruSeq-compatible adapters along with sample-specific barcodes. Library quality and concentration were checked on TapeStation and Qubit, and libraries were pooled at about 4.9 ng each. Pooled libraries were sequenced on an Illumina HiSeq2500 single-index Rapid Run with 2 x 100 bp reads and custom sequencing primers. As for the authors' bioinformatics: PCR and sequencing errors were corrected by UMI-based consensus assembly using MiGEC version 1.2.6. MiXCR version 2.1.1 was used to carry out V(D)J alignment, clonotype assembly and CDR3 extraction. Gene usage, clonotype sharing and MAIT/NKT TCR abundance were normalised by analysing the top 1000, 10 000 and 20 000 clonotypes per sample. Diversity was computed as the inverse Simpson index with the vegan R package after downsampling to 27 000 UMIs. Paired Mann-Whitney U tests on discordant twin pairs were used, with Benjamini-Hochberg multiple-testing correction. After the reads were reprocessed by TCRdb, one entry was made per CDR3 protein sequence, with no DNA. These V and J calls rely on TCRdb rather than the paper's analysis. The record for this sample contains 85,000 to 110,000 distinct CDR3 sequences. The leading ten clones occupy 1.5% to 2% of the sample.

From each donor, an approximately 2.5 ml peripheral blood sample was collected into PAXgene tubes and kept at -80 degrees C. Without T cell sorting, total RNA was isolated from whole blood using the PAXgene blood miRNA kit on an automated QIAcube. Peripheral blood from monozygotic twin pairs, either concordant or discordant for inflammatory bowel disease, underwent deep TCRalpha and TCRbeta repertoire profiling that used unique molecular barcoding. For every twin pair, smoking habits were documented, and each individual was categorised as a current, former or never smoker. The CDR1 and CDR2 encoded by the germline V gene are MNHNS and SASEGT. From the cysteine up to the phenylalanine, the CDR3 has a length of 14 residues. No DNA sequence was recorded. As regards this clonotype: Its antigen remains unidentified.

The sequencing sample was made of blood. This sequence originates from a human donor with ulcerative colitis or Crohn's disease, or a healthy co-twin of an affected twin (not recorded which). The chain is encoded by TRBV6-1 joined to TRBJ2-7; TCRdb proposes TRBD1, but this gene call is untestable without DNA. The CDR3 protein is CASSESGPDYEQYF.